A selection of T cell receptor beta chains follows, all from one sample in a study of cytotoxic CD8 clonotypes in ibrutinib-treated CLL. Data came from immunoSEQ multiplex PCR; TCRdb stores just in-frame clones and leaves some out. The sample contains about 24,000 clones, 70% to 75% of which appear only once. This specimen was PBMCs, taken after 12 months of ibrutinib treatment. Receptors were obtained from a human donor with chronic lymphocytic leukemia. The CDR3 runs from the conserved cysteine through the conserved F or W. D genes are given only for firm matches. The size of a clone is reported for some rows only, either as once, few or many, or as a class for expanded clones.

clone_size d_call j_call v_call cdr3_length cdr3_aa cdr3_nt
- TRBD1 TRBJ1-3 TRBV6-5 14 CASRQGFSGNTIYF TGTGCCAGCAGACAGGGGTTCTCTGGAAACACCATATATTTT
few TRBD1 TRBJ2-2 TRBV6-6 14 CASTRTGGTGELFF TGTGCCAGCACCCGGACAGGCGGCACCGGGGAGCTGTTTTTT
- - TRBJ1-2 TRBV2 14 CASSEGTPVGGYTF TGTGCCAGCAGTGAAGGGACACCGGTCGGAGGCTACACCTTC
- - TRBJ2-7 TRBV28 13 CASRPPPPGEQYF TGTGCCAGCAGACCCCCCCCTCCCGGCGAGCAGTACTTC
- - TRBJ1-1 TRBV9 14 CASSVEGRGTEAFF TGTGCCAGCAGCGTAGAAGGTCGAGGCACTGAAGCTTTCTTT
once - TRBJ1-2 TRBV5-5 14 CASSVSGTFYGYTF TGTGCCAGCAGCGTATCCGGGACGTTCTATGGCTACACCTTC
- - TRBJ1-6 TRBV27 17 CASSYIQGSINNSPLHF TGTGCCAGCAGTTACATACAGGGTTCAATTAATAATTCACCCCTCCACTTT
- TRBD2 TRBJ2-5 TRBV4-1 18 CASSRLLLAGGPEETQYF TGCGCCAGCAGCCGCCTGCTACTAGCGGGGGGGCCGGAGGAGACCCAGTACTTC
- TRBD1 TRBJ1-2 TRBV5-6 14 CASSFPGQSYGYTF TGTGCCAGCAGCTTTCCGGGACAGTCCTATGGCTACACCTTC
- - TRBJ1-1 TRBV19 13 CASSMTGRTEAFF TGTGCCAGTAGTATGACGGGGCGCACTGAAGCTTTCTTT
- - TRBJ2-7 TRBV4-1 17 CASSTALGIDSSYEQYF TGCGCCAGCAGCACGGCCTTGGGGATAGACAGCTCCTACGAGCAGTACTTC
- TRBD1 TRBJ2-5 TRBV5-1 19 CASSWIPGTGGGPQETQYF TGCGCCAGCAGCTGGATACCCGGGACAGGGGGGGGTCCCCAAGAGACCCAGTACTTC
- TRBD2 TRBJ2-5 TRBV5-6 15 CASRSGTRVPETQYF TGTGCCAGCAGGTCCGGGACTAGGGTCCCTGAGACCCAGTACTTC
- - TRBJ2-1 TRBV18 15 CASSLDIRSYNEQFF TGTGCCAGCTCACTCGACATCCGCTCCTACAATGAGCAGTTCTTC
- TRBD2 TRBJ2-5 TRBV2 15 CASVKRGGGDETQYF TGTGCCAGCGTTAAGCGGGGGGGCGGGGATGAGACCCAGTACTTC
medium-sized TRBD1 TRBJ1-2 TRBV28 13 CASSFTGGEGYTF TGTGCCAGCAGTTTTACAGGGGGCGAAGGCTACACCTTC
- - TRBJ2-3 TRBV4-3 16 CASSQAIGPLTDTQYF TGCGCCAGCAGCCAAGCCATCGGGCCCCTCACAGATACGCAGTATTTT
- - TRBJ2-7 TRBV9 14 CASSVQMASYEQYF TGTGCCAGCAGCGTACAAATGGCGTCCTACGAGCAGTACTTC
few TRBD1 TRBJ2-1 TRBV7-3 15 CASRAQGAESNEQFF TGTGCCAGCAGGGCACAGGGGGCTGAGAGTAATGAGCAGTTCTTC
- - TRBJ2-1 TRBV28 16 CASSLVYGGSYNEQFF TGTGCCAGCAGTTTAGTCTACGGAGGGAGCTACAATGAGCAGTTCTTC
few TRBD2 TRBJ2-2 TRBV11-2 16 CASRSSGGGSTGELFF TGTGCCAGCAGATCCAGCGGGGGGGGATCCACCGGGGAGCTGTTTTTT
- - TRBJ2-1 TRBV6-5 12 CAWGRQDNEQFF TGTGCCTGGGGGCGACAGGACAATGAGCAGTTCTTC
- - TRBJ1-1 TRBV18 12 CASSKLGTEAFF TGTGCCAGCTCAAAGCTAGGCACTGAAGCTTTCTTT
- - TRBJ1-2 TRBV9 10 CASSGRGYTF TGTGCCAGCAGCGGCAGGGGCTACACCTTC
- - TRBJ2-7 TRBV19 15 CASSIGQRDSYEQYF TGTGCCAGTAGTATCGGACAGCGAGACTCCTACGAGCAGTACTTC
- - TRBJ2-7 TRBV11-2 16 CASSLVLTAATYEQYF TGTGCCAGCAGCTTAGTCCTAACGGCAGCAACTTACGAGCAGTACTTC
- TRBD2 TRBJ2-4 TRBV15 17 CATSRDISGGAQNIQYF TGTGCCACCAGCAGAGATATAAGCGGGGGGGCTCAAAACATTCAGTACTTC
- TRBD1 TRBJ2-3 TRBV6-6 15 CASSIRQGAQDTQYF TGTGCCAGCAGTATTCGACAGGGGGCGCAAGATACGCAGTATTTT
- TRBD2 TRBJ2-2 TRBV6-4 14 CASSVSGETGELFF TGTGCCAGCAGTGTTAGCGGGGAAACCGGGGAGCTGTTTTTT
once TRBD1 TRBJ2-5 TRBV2 14 CASRPRQGVETQYF TGTGCCAGCAGGCCCCGACAGGGGGTCGAGACCCAGTACTTC
- - TRBJ2-4 TRBV11-3 15 CASSLQGGVTDIQYF TGTGCCAGCAGCTTACAGGGCGGAGTGACGGACATTCAGTACTTC
- TRBD2 TRBJ2-1 TRBV9 18 CASSVEGWGLAADNEQFF TGTGCCAGCAGCGTAGAGGGGTGGGGACTAGCGGCAGACAATGAGCAGTTCTTC
few TRBD1 TRBJ2-2 TRBV11-2 13 CASSWTGTGELFF TGTGCCAGCAGCTGGACAGGGACCGGGGAGCTGTTTTTT
- - TRBJ2-3 TRBV7-3 17 CASSPTLVRFAGDTQYF TGTGCCAGCAGCCCCACCCTAGTGAGGTTCGCCGGGGATACGCAGTATTTT
- TRBD2 TRBJ2-7 TRBV13 14 CASSLWASGSRQYF TGTGCCAGCAGCTTATGGGCTAGCGGCAGCCGACAGTACTTC
few - TRBJ1-3 TRBV7-8 17 CASSLAGERFSGNTIYF TGTGCCAGCAGCTTAGCGGGGGAACGGTTCTCTGGAAACACCATATATTTT
- - TRBJ1-5 TRBV19 15 CATSEDMSFNQPQHF TGTGCCACCTCAGAGGACATGAGTTTCAATCAGCCCCAGCATTTT
few - TRBJ2-7 TRBV7-6 14 CASSLGGGSYEQYF TGTGCCAGCAGCTTAGGAGGGGGCTCCTACGAGCAGTACTTC
few - TRBJ1-6 TRBV4-1 16 CASSQVGTNYNSPLHF TGCGCCAGCAGCCAAGTGGGCACCAACTATAATTCACCCCTCCACTTT
- - TRBJ2-7 TRBV28 12 CASSTPQGGQYF TGTGCCAGCAGTACTCCTCAAGGGGGGCAGTACTTC
once - TRBJ1-1 TRBV7-6 14 CASSPRAGDTEAFF TGTGCCAGCAGCCCCAGGGCTGGCGACACTGAAGCTTTCTTT
- - TRBJ2-7 TRBV6-4 20 CASSDAIRMPTGSNYYEQYF TGTGCCAGCAGTGACGCCATTAGGATGCCCACAGGGTCGAATTACTACGAGCAGTACTTC